One sample yielded the 8 T cell receptor beta chains listed below, sequenced in a study of blood T cell repertoires in COVID-19. TCRdb's table, derived via immunoSEQ multiplex PCR, lists solely in-frame clones and lacks some. The sample carries 380,000 or so clones, roughly 86% recorded once. The sample was peripheral blood. These receptors came from a human donor with acute or convalescent COVID-19. The donor label of this sample is uncertain.

CDR3 in DNA: TGTGCCAGCAGTTCACAGGGGGCTTACAATGAGCAGTTCTTC. Translation: CASSSQGAYNEQFF. The chain has TRBV27 and TRBJ2-1; the match to TRBD1 covers 9 bases. V dropped 4 bases and J dropped 4; count of bases not matched to a gene: 2. Germline CDR1 MNHEY, CDR2 SMNVEV (reference sequence). The CDR3 is 14 residues long.

CDR3 sequence: CATKRRQGADTQYF. CDR3 DNA: TGTGCCACTAAGAGGAGGCAGGGGGCAGATACGCAGTATTTT. This chain links TRBV28 with TRBJ2-3; 7 positions agree with TRBD1. Germline CDR1 MDHEN, CDR2 SYDVKM. The CDR3 has 14 amino acids. V lost 10 bases to trimming and J lost 4 bases; unmatched junction nucleotides: 11.

The rearrangement joins TRBV4-1 to TRBJ1-2; 8 nucleotides align to TRBD1. The CDR3 is 13 residues long. V shed 3 bases and J 6 bases; nucleotides not matched to a gene: 3. Germline CDR1 MGHRA, CDR2 YSYEKL. The CDR3 sequence: CASSHRTGNGYTF. CDR3 in DNA: TGCGCCAGCAGCCACCGGACAGGGAATGGCTACACCTTC.

The chain has TRBV6-5 and TRBJ2-7; 10 bases are a match to TRBD2. V trimming: 0 bases; J trimming: 0 bases; junction bases outside the gene matches: 2. CDR1 is MNHEY and CDR2 is SVGAGI in the germline V gene. The CDR3 length is 16 residues. CDR3 protein: CASSYSGLADSYEQYF. The CDR3 region has the DNA TGTGCCAGCAGTTACTCCGGACTAGCGGACTCCTACGAGCAGTACTTC.

As for this clone: The junction departs from germline at one end; a sequencing error may be responsible. The genes are TRBV9 and TRBJ2-1; D possibly corresponds to TRBD2 (6 bases). CDR1 is SGDLS, CDR2 YYNGEE, per germline. This CDR3 has 17 residues. The CDR3 DNA reads TGTGCCGGCAGCGTAGCCGGAGGAGGGACTCCTCTCTATGAGCAGTTCTTC. Encoded protein: CAGSVAGGGTPLYEQFF.

The rearrangement links TRBV4-2 to TRBJ2-3, with TRBD2 matching 7 bases. V shed 4 bases and J 4 bases; nucleotides not matched to a gene: 8. Germline CDR1 and CDR2: LGHNA and YNFKEQ. The length of the CDR3 is 15 residues. The CDR3 DNA sequence: TGTGCCAGCAGCCCCAGGGCGGGAGCCTCAGATACGCAGTATTTT. Its translation is CASSPRAGASDTQYF.

The chain is built from TRBV28 and TRBJ2-5, with 11 bases aligning to TRBD1. The CDR3 contains 14 residues. Germline assignment: CDR1 MDHEN and CDR2 SYDVKM. V trimming: 5 bases; J trimming: 7 bases; junction bases outside the gene matches: 6. The chain's CDR3 is CASSTPGQGGTQYF. In nucleotides, the CDR3 is TGTGCCAGCAGTACCCCGGGACAGGGGGGGACCCAGTACTTC. Based on the CDR3 plus reference TRBV28 and TRBJ2-5, the full variable domain is DVKVTQSSRYLVKRTGEKVFLECVQDMDHENMFWYRQDPGLGLRLIYFSYDVKMKEKGDIPEGYSVSREKKERFSLILESASTNQTSMYLCASSTPGQGGTQYFGPGTRLLVL.

V and J are TRBV28 and TRBJ2-4, with D perhaps matching TRBD2 (6 bases). The CDR3 covers 16 residues. The germline V and J ends were trimmed by 3 bases and 3 bases, with 15 bases remaining between them. Germline assignment: CDR1 MDHEN and CDR2 SYDVKM. Here the CDR3 DNA reads TGTGCCAGCAGTTTTACAACCACCGGGGGCAAAAACATTCAGTACTTC. Translated: CASSFTTTGGKNIQYF.